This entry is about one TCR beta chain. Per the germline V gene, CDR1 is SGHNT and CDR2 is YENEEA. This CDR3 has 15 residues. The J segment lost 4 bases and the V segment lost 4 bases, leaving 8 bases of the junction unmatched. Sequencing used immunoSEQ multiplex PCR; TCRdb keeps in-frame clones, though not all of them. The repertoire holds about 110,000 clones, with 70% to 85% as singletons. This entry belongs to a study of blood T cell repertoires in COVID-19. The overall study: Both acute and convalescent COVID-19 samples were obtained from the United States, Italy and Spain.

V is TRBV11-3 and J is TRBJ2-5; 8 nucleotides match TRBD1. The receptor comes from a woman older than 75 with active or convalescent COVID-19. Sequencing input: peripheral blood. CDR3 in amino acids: CASSSRRGRTETQYF. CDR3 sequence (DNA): TGTGCCAGCAGCTCCCGCAGGGGGCGGACAGAGACCCAGTACTTC.